This is a list of T cell receptor beta chains from one sample in a study of cytomegalovirus exposure and HLA in healthy donors. Measured with immunoSEQ multiplex PCR; TCRdb has only the in-frame clones, and not every one. The sample has under 400,000 clones; 70% to 90% are singletons. The sequenced sample consisted of PBMCs. The receptors stem from a man younger than 40 in good health and CMV-seronegative. Both conserved end residues are part of each CDR3. Each record gives: CDR3 length, J gene, V gene, D gene, clone size, CDR3 DNA, CDR3 protein. The D gene is left open where the match is weak. Size values are once, few and many counts, or a class for expanded clones, and some rows have none.

16 TRBJ1-2 TRBV14 TRBD1 - TGTGCCAGCAGCCCTTTGGGGACAGGGGGTAACTATGGCTACACCTTC CASSPLGTGGNYGYTF
13 TRBJ2-7 TRBV27 TRBD1 - TGTGCCAGCGGGACAGGGGGCAACTACGAGCAGTACTTC CASGTGGNYEQYF
14 TRBJ2-1 TRBV27 - - TGTGCCAGCAGTTTAGCGGGTTTCAGCGACGAGCAGTTCTTC CASSLAGFSDEQFF
13 TRBJ2-4 TRBV27 - once TGTGCCAGCAGTTTACAGGGTAAAAACATTCAGTACTTC CASSLQGKNIQYF
14 TRBJ1-1 TRBV25-1 - - TGTGCCAGCAGTGATTACGGGGGAGACACTGAAGCTTTCTTT CASSDYGGDTEAFF
13 TRBJ2-7 TRBV9 TRBD1 - TGTGCCAGCGGGGGACAGGGGGTCTACGAGCAGTACTTC CASGGQGVYEQYF
16 TRBJ2-7 TRBV10-1 - - TGCGCCAGCAGTGAGGGTTTTAACAGCGAGGGCTACGAGCAGTACTTC CASSEGFNSEGYEQYF
15 TRBJ1-2 TRBV13 - few TGTGCCAGCAGCCGCGCCGGGATGCGGGACTATGGCTACACCTTC CASSRAGMRDYGYTF
14 TRBJ2-5 TRBV10-2 TRBD1 - TGCGCCAGCAGTGGACAGGGGGCGCGGGAGACCCAGTACTTC CASSGQGARETQYF
15 TRBJ2-1 TRBV6-1 TRBD1 - TGTGCCAGCTCTGATGGGGGGACAGGGGGCCGTGGGCAGTTCTTC CASSDGGTGGRGQFF